This T cell receptor beta chain was identified during a study of radiation and T cells in renal cell carcinoma. Study-wide results and limits: From baseline, blood top tumor clonotypes peaked at 2 weeks post-radiation.

Libraries were prepared by immunoSEQ multiplex PCR; TCRdb keeps only in-frame clonotypes and omits some of them. Found here are some 95,000 clones, around 88% of them singletons; the top ten hold roughly 8%. Notes on this clone: Its antigen remains unknown.

The time point: baseline pretreatment blood. Treatment specified: 15 Gy SBRT to primary tumor, nephrectomy 4 weeks later. Radiation-treated patients gave blood at baseline, week 2 and week 4. The patient's renal cell carcinoma had clear cell pathology. Trimming removed 5 bases from V and 1 base from J, with 8 bases in between. Germline V gives CDR1 LGHNA, CDR2 YSLEER. There are 13 residues in the CDR3. The chain recombines TRBV4-3 with TRBJ1-1; D call uncertain. The sequencing here drew on blood, taken from a patient whose treatment included radiotherapy and nephrectomy. The TCR was taken from a man in his fifties or sixties with renal cell carcinoma. This chain's CDR3 is CASSLRRNTEAFF. CDR3 bases: TGCGCCAGCAGCTTGCGACGGAACACTGAAGCTTTCTTT.